The clone carrying this T cell receptor beta chain was observed a few times. Its antigen is still unknown. This entry is derived from a study of CD4 T cells in relation to SARS-CoV-2 and coronaviruses. The overall study: TCR beta CDR3s were sequenced after roughly ten-day antigen culture of PBMCs.

The unexposed donors gave CD4+ T cells in about 2011-2018, prior to COVID-19. Isolation of CD4+ T cells took place after less than 11 days in culture. As cell numbers allowed, unexposed-donor CD4+ T cells faced SARS-CoV-2 S/N and four cold-coronavirus spikes. Findings of the study overall: The cross-reactivity analysis covered only spike protein, not other viral proteins.

The data were produced by immunoSEQ multiplex PCR, yet TCRdb's version contains in-frame clones alone and is incomplete. Among tens of thousands of clones, about 70% were seen once, and the ten largest hold 15% to 20%. The CDR3 covers 14 residues. The germline V gene encodes CDR1 LGHDT and CDR2 YNNKEL (reference sequence). The V end lost 4 bases, the J end lost 4 bases, and 13 bases lay between the germline ends. The chain is built from TRBV3-1 (or the pseudogene TRBV3-2) and TRBJ1-1, with D possibly TRBD1 on 5 matching bases. Sequencing was performed on CD4+ T cells from PBMCs, cultured in vitro. This receptor was identified in a human donor in good health. CDR3 sequence: CASSRAGLSTEAFF. For the CDR3, the DNA is TGTGCCAGCAGCCGAGCAGGGTTGAGCACTGAAGCTTTCTTT.